This is a list of T cell receptor beta chains from one sample in a study of early T cells in non-severe SARS-CoV-2 infection. MiXCR, run by TCRdb on the 5' RACE reads, gives a single entry per CDR3 protein. The table lists around 40,000 distinct CDR3 sequences, around 10% of them singletons, with roughly 22% in the top ten. Sequenced material: whole blood. The origin of the receptors is an adult who was a healthcare worker with PCR-confirmed SARS-CoV-2 infection or an uninfected control (not recorded which). CDR3s include the opening cysteine and the closing phenylalanine or tryptophan. The order of the fields is V gene, CDR3 protein.

>TRBV29-1
CSVRTSGQGEQYF
>TRBV27
CASKRTGTGVYEQYF
>TRBV20-1
CSARVGLGRNEQFF
>TRBV7-2
CASSLGQGRNQPQHF
>TRBV7-8
CASSLDISYEQYF
>TRBV28
CASSLLTFTSTDTQYF
>TRBV7-2
CASSLAAGEPDGQYF
>TRBV6-5
CASRTGSPTEQYF
>TRBV27
CASRLRAGDSNTGELFF
>TRBV29-1
CSGRWGVTEAFF
>TRBV5-4
CASSPRALAGRQETQYF
>TRBV19
CASSISVYGYTF
>TRBV7-2
CASSSTTDTGELFF
>TRBV10-2
CASSESAENIQYF
>TRBV7-9
CASGIYEKLFF
>TRBV14
CASSHLYEQYF
>TRBV9
CASSVSGRAGDTQYF
>TRBV20-1
CSADDYGADEVVVTDTQYF
>TRBV11-2
CASSLEATTNYEQYF
>TRBV29-1
CSVRGVPLYEQYF
>TRBV12-2
CASRSGPSYEQYF
>TRBV28
CASSLVATEQYF
>TRBV5-5
CASSRQGAGTYEQYF
>TRBV4-3
CASSPWDRGQYKLFF
>TRBV28
CASTLSLGTGNTEAFF
>TRBV4-2
CASSPRDRLYTDTQYF
>TRBV28
CASTAGVVAEQFF
>TRBV14
CASSQDYSYGYTF
>TRBV7-9
CASSLSWVETQYF
>TRBV6-2/TRBV6-3
CASSDGQIYEQYF
>TRBV6-5
CASSYQTGVLYEQYF
>TRBV12-3/TRBV12-4
CASSLFTGQDYGYTF
>TRBV10-3
CASVRDSWDEQFF
>TRBV6-2/TRBV6-3
CASSYSSSGRSVEQYF
>TRBV5-1
CASSLGQPGFGGGDTEAFF
>TRBV28
CASRVGQGKHKNTEAFF